The next 21 T cell receptor beta chains were all read from a single sample in a study of CD8 T cells in Susac syndrome. RNA amounts of roughly 0.45 to 1 ug underwent reverse transcription with random hexamers. TCRdb used MiXCR to reprocess the immunoSEQ multiplex PCR reads, holding one entry per CDR3 protein. The sample consists of approximately 25,000 distinct CDR3 sequences, roughly 93% of them appearing once. Material for sequencing was CD8+ T cells from PBMCs. These TCRs come from a human donor with Susac syndrome.

The CDR3 here is CASTDPTFTSGGADEQFF. The CDR3 DNA reads as TGTGCCAGCACCGACCCCACCTTCACTAGCGGGGGGGCAGATGAGCAGTTCTTC. V and J are TRBV12-3 or TRBV12-4 and TRBJ2-1, with 13 bases identical to TRBD2. The CDR3 sequence is 18 residues long. With V trimmed by 7 bases and J by 8 bases, 17 bases remained unmatched.

The gene calls are TRBV28 and TRBJ2-7; 8 bases match TRBD1. Germline V CDR1 and CDR2: MDHEN, SYDVKM. This CDR3 spans 16 amino acids. J gave up 3 bases and V 3 bases, and 10 bases lay outside the gene matches. The CDR3 is CASSFPPGQVFYEQYF. CDR3 bases: TGTGCCAGCAGTTTCCCCCCGGGACAGGTGTTCTACGAGCAGTACTTC.

This clonotype appeared once. The rearrangement links TRBV12-3 or TRBV12-4 to TRBJ1-4; 9 bases agree with TRBD1. The trim removed 5 bases at V and 12 bases at J, leaving 13 bases unmatched. This CDR3 contains 15 residues. The CDR3 coding sequence is TGTGCCAGCAGTAATAGTGGGGACAGGGTAACAGAACTGTTTTTT. Amino acid sequence: CASSNSGDRVTELFF.

The rearrangement uses TRBV5-6 and TRBJ2-3; D assignment may be TRBD1 or TRBD2 (5 bases each). Per the germline V gene, CDR1 is SGHDT and CDR2 is YYEEEE. The CDR3 runs 18 residues. V lost 4 bases and J 2 bases, leaving 23 bases between the germline ends. The CDR3 DNA reads as TGTGCCAGCAGCCGGCCCGGGATTTTGCAGGGTATCACAGATACGCAGTATTTT. This translates into CASSRPGILQGITDTQYF.

V usage is TRBV27 and J usage is TRBJ2-7; 8 nucleotides line up with TRBD2. Germline V gene data show CDR1 as MNHEY and CDR2 as SMNVEV (reference sequence). The CDR3 totals 19 residues. Germline trimming cut 5 bases from V and 4 bases from J; bases unmatched to any gene: 22. This CDR3 reads CASSPSGIAGWGGAYEQYF. In nucleotides, the CDR3 is TGTGCCAGCAGTCCCTCGGGGATAGCGGGGTGGGGAGGGGCTTACGAGCAGTACTTC.

The chain combines TRBV6-5 with TRBJ1-6; the D gene is possibly TRBD1 (6 bases). This CDR3 spans 16 amino acids. V was clipped by 4 bases and J by 0 bases, with 10 bases between them. Looked up from germline, CDR1 is MNHEY and CDR2 is SVGAGI. CDR3 bases: TGTGCCAGCAGTTTCGACAGGACCTCCTATAATTCACCCCTCCACTTT. It translates to CASSFDRTSYNSPLHF.

The chain uses TRBV15 and TRBJ2-1, with D possibly TRBD1 on 6 matching bases. The CDR3 runs to 15 residues. V was pared by 2 bases and J by 4 bases, with 12 bases between. CDR1 and CDR2 (germline): LNHNV, YYDKDF (reference sequence). The CDR3: CATSRQGKGYNEQFF. CDR3 nucleotide sequence: TGTGCCACCAGCAGACAGGGGAAAGGGTACAATGAGCAGTTCTTC.

V usage is TRBV6-5 and J usage is TRBJ2-1, with TRBD2 matching 10 bases. This CDR3 spans 15 amino acids. Germline trimming cut 6 bases from V and 4 bases from J; bases unmatched to any gene: 6. Germline loops: CDR1 MNHEY, CDR2 SVGAGI. CDR3 in DNA: TGTGCCAGCAGGGATCTAGCGGGAGCATACAATGAGCAGTTCTTC. Protein sequence: CASRDLAGAYNEQFF.

The V and J genes are TRBV7-8 and TRBJ2-7; D possibly uses TRBD1 or TRBD2 (6 bases each). Looked up from germline, CDR1 is SGHVS and CDR2 is FQNEAQ. V was clipped by 5 bases and J by 7 bases, with 18 bases between them. The CDR3 is made up of 14 amino acids. The CDR3 DNA is TGTGCCAGCAGCCCAAGTTTCGGGGGCGGTGAGCAGTACTTC. Encoded protein: CASSPSFGGGEQYF.

In its sample, this clonotype was seen a few times. The CDR3 DNA follows: TGTGCCAGCAGCCAAGAAGGTGGCGGGGGGGCGGTCACCGGGGAGCTGTTTTTT. Translating it yields CASSQEGGGGAVTGELFF. The chain uses TRBV4-2 and TRBJ2-2, with 9 bases lining up with TRBD2. The CDR3 is 18 residues long. V was pared by 0 bases and J by 4 bases, with 9 bases of the junction left unmatched. Germline V CDR1 and CDR2: LGHNA, YNFKEQ.

This clonotype was counted only a few times. V usage is TRBV6-2 or TRBV6-3 and J usage is TRBJ2-7, with TRBD1 as a possible D gene (5 bases). There are 13 residues in the CDR3. V dropped 6 bases and J dropped 1 base, with 10 bases sitting between them. The V gene's germline CDR1 is MNHEY and CDR2 SVGEGT. The CDR3 DNA sequence: TGTGCCAGCAGCCGACAGATATCCTACGAGCAGTACTTC. This sequence encodes CASSRQISYEQYF.

A single count supports this clonotype. The V and J genes are TRBV2 and TRBJ2-5; TRBD1 matches 8 bases. The V and J ends lost 8 bases and 2 bases, in that order; junction bases with no gene match: 19. This CDR3 spans 18 amino acids. CDR1 SNHLY and CDR2 FYNNEI come from the germline V gene. The CDR3 DNA is TGTGCCAGCGAAGCTAAGAAATCCCCACAGGGGGGTCAAGAGACCCAGTACTTC. Amino acids: CASEAKKSPQGGQETQYF.

The rearrangement links TRBV7-8 to TRBJ1-5; D is unresolved. The CDR3 has 16 amino acids. Trimming shortened V by 0 bases and J by 3 bases, and 12 bases separated the two germline ends. The germline V gene encodes CDR1 SGHVS and CDR2 FQNEAQ. DNA of the CDR3: TGTGCCAGCAGCTTAGCGATACAGCGAGCCAATCAGCCCCAGCATTTT. This codes for CASSLAIQRANQPQHF.

The chain uses TRBV28 and TRBJ1-6, with D possibly being TRBD1 (5 bases). Trimming pared 5 bases from V and 10 bases from J, leaving 18 bases between. Per the germline V gene, CDR1 is MDHEN and CDR2 is SYDVKM. The CDR3 runs to 15 residues. The CDR3 protein is CASSPRQPRRSPLHF. The DNA for the CDR3 is TGTGCCAGCAGTCCCCGACAGCCAAGGAGGTCACCCCTCCACTTT.

The rearrangement links TRBV30 to TRBJ1-1, with 10 bases identical to TRBD1. The CDR3 totals 13 residues. Germline V gene data show CDR1 as GTSNPN and CDR2 as SVGIG (reference sequence). V lost 5 bases to trimming and J lost 6 bases; unmatched junction nucleotides: 6. The CDR3 DNA follows: TGTGCCTGGTCCCCGGACAGGGGGGCTGAAGCTTTCTTT. As protein: CAWSPDRGAEAFF.

J is TRBJ2-3 and V is TRBV28, with 9 bases identical to TRBD1. V lost 6 bases and J lost 4; bases outside the gene matches: 11. The CDR3 extends over 16 amino acids. CDR1 is MDHEN and CDR2 is SYDVKM in the germline V gene. As DNA, the CDR3 is TGTGCCAGCAGCTACCTCGGGGGACAGGGATCAGATACGCAGTATTTT. Protein: CASSYLGGQGSDTQYF.

The chain uses TRBV5-4 and TRBJ2-3; TRBD1 matches at 9 bases. The trim removed 3 bases at V and 4 bases at J, leaving 6 bases unmatched. The CDR3 totals 15 residues. CDR1 and CDR2 (germline): SGHNT, YYREEE (reference sequence). This CDR3 is CASSSGQGLADTQYF. The CDR3, as DNA: TGTGCCAGCAGCTCGGGACAGGGATTAGCAGATACGCAGTATTTT.

The V gene is TRBV27, the J gene TRBJ2-2; perhaps D is TRBD1 or TRBD2 (5 bases each). The CDR3 is made up of 16 amino acids. Trimming removed 5 bases at V and 0 bases at J, with 13 bases between. Germline V CDR1 and CDR2: MNHEY, SMNVEV (reference sequence). The CDR3 region is CASSTRDGANTGELFF. CDR3 bases: TGTGCCAGCAGTACCCGGGACGGGGCGAACACCGGGGAGCTGTTTTTT.

This chain joins TRBV28 and TRBJ2-3; 7 nucleotides match TRBD2. Trimming at V came to 6 bases and at J to 4 bases, leaving 13 bases not matched to a gene. The CDR3 is 16 amino acids. Germline CDR1 reads MDHEN; CDR2 reads SYDVKM. CDR3 bases: TGTGCCAGCAGGATGACAGAGGGAGGGCACCCAGATACGCAGTATTTT. Translating gives CASRMTEGGHPDTQYF.

Only one count was recorded for this clonotype. The chain employs TRBV4-3 and TRBJ2-3; 11 nucleotides agree with TRBD2. Germline values: CDR1 LGHNA, CDR2 YSLEER. The CDR3 totals 16 residues. The J segment lost 6 bases and the V segment lost 4 bases, leaving 9 bases of the junction unmatched. The CDR3 spells CASSPVVAGGPDTQYF. In DNA, the CDR3 is TGCGCCAGCAGCCCCGTAGTAGCGGGGGGGCCGGATACGCAGTATTTT.

This clonotype appeared a single time. The gene calls are TRBV28 and TRBJ1-6, with TRBD1 matching over 9 bases. The CDR3 contains 15 residues. Trimming removed 0 bases from V and 10 bases from J; junction bases left unmatched: 4. From germline, CDR1 is MDHEN and CDR2 SYDVKM. CDR3 loop: CASSLWGQGGSPLHF. The CDR3 DNA sequence: TGTGCCAGCAGTTTATGGGGACAGGGTGGCTCACCCCTCCACTTT.